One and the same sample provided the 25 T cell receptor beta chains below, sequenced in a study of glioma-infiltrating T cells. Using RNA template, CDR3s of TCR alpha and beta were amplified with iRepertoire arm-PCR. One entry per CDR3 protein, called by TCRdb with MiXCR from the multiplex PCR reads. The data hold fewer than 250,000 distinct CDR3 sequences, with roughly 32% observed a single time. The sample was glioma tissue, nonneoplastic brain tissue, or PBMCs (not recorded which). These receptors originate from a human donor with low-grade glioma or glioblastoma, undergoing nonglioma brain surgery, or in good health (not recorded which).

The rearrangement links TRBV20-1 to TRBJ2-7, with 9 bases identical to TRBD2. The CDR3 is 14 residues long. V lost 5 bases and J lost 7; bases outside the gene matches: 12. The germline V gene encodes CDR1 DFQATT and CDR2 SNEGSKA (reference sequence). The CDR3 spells CSAYPPLAGREQYF. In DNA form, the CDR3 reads TGCAGTGCTTATCCACCTCTAGCGGGACGTGAGCAGTACTTC.

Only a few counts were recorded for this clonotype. CDR3 protein: CASSLDKGFGTQYF. In DNA form, the CDR3 reads TGTGCCAGCAGCTTAGATAAGGGCTTCGGGACCCAGTACTTC. This chain joins TRBV11-2 and TRBJ2-5; D gene unclear. Germline V CDR1 and CDR2: SGHAT, FQNNGV. V lost 0 bases and J 7 bases, leaving 12 bases between the germline ends. The CDR3 is 14 amino acids. Full variable domain (rest looked up from reference TRBV11-2 and TRBJ2-5): EAGVAQSPRYKIIEKRQSVAFWCNPISGHATLYWYQQILGQGPKLLIQFQNNGVVDDSQLPKDRFSAERLKGVDSTLKIQPAKLEDSAVYLCASSLDKGFGTQYFGPGTRLLVL.

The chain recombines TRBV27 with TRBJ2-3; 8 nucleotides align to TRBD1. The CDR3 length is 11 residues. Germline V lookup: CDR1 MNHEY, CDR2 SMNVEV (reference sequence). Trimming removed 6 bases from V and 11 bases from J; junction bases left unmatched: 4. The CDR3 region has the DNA TGTGCCAGCAGACCGGGACAGGAGCAGTATTTT. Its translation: CASRPGQEQYF.

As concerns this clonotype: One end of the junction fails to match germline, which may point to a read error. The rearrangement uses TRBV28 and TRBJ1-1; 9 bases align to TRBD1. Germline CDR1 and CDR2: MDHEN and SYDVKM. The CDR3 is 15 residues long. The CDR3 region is CTSSGQGSVNTEAFF. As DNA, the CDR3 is TGTACCAGCAGTGGACAGGGGTCCGTTAACACTGAAGCTTTCTTT.

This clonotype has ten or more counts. In DNA, the CDR3 is TGTGCCAGCAGCTTAGCGGGACTAGCGGGAACAAAGACCCAGTACTTC. This codes for CASSLAGLAGTKTQYF. The chain combines TRBV7-2 with TRBJ2-5; the match to TRBD2 covers 13 bases. The CDR3 extends over 16 amino acids. V was pared by 0 bases and J by 6 bases, with 4 bases of the junction left unmatched. Germline values: CDR1 SGHTA, CDR2 FQGNSA.

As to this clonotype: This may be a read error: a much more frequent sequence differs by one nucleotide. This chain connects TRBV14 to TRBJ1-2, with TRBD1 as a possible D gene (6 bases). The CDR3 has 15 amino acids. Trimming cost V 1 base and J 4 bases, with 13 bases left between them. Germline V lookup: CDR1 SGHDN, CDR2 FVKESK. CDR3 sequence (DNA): TGTGCCAGCAGCCAAGGTCATGGCAGGGGCTATGGCTACACCTTC. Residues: CASSQGHGRGYGYTF.

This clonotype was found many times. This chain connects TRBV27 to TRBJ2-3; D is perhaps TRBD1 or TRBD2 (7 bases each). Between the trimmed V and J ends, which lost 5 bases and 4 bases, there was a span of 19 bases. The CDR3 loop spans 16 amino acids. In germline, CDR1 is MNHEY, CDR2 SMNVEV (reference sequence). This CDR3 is CASSDGRGGGPDTQYF. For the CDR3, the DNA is TGTGCCAGCAGTGATGGGAGGGGAGGGGGCCCAGATACGCAGTATTTT.

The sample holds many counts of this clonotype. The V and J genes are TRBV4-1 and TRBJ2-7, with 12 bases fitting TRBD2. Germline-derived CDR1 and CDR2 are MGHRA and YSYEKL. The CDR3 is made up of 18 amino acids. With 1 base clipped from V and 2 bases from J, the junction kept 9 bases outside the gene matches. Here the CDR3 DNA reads TGCGCCAGCAGCCAAGTCCGACTAGCGGGAGAGATTGCCTACGAGCAGTACTTC. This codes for CASSQVRLAGEIAYEQYF.

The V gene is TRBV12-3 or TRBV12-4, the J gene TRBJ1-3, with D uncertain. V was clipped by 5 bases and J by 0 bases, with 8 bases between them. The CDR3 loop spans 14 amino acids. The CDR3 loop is CASSRESSGNTIYF. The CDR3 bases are TGTGCCAGCAGTAGGGAAAGCTCTGGAAACACCATATATTTT.

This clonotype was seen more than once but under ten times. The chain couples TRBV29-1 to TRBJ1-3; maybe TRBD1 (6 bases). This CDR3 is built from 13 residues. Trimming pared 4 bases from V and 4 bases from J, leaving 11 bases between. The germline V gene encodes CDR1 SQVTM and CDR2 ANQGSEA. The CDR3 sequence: CSVVSGAGNTIYF. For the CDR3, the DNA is TGCAGCGTTGTGTCGGGGGCCGGAAACACCATATATTTT.

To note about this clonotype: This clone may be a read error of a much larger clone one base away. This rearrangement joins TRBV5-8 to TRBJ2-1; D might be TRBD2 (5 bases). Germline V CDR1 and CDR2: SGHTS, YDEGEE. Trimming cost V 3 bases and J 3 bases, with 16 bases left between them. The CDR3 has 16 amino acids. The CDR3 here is CASSSFTRIGYNEQFF. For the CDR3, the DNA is TGTGCCAGCAGCTCGTTTACTAGAATTGGCTACAATGAGCAGTTCTTC.

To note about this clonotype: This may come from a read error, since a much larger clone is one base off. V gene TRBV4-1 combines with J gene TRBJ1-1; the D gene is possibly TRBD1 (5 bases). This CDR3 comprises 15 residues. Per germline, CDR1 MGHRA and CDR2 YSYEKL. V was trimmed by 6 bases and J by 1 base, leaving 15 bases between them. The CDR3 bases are TGCGCCAGCAGACAATCGGGGGTCTGGAACACTGAAGCTTTCTTT. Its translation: CASRQSGVWNTEAFF.

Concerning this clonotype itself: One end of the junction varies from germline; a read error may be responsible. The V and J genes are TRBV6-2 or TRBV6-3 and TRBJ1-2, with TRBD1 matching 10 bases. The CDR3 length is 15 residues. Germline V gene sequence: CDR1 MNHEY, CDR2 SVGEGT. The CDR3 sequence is CASSGGQGSIYVYTF. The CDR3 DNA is TGTGCCAGCAGTGGGGGACAGGGGTCGATCTATGTCTACACCTTC.

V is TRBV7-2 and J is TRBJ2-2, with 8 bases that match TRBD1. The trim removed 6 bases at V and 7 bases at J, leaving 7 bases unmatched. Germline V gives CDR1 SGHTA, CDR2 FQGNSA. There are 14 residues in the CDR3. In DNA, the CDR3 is TGTGCCAGCAGTTTGACAGGGGCGATCGGGGAGCTGTTTTTT. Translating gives CASSLTGAIGELFF.

CDR3 sequence reads: CATSTGGSWQPQHF. CDR3 bases: TGTGCCACCTCGACAGGGGGCTCCTGGCAGCCCCAGCATTTT. The rearrangement joins TRBV6-1 to TRBJ1-5, with 10 bases that match TRBD1. CDR1 and CDR2 from the germline V gene are MNHNS and SASEGT. The length of the CDR3 is 14 residues. V lost 10 bases and J lost 7; bases outside the gene matches: 10.

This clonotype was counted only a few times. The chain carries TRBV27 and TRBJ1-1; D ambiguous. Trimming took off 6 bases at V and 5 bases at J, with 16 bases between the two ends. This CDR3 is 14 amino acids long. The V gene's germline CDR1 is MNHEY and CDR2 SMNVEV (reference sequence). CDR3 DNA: TGTGCCAGCAGCCTTACACGGTCGGGAACTGAAGCTTTCTTT. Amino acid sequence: CASSLTRSGTEAFF.

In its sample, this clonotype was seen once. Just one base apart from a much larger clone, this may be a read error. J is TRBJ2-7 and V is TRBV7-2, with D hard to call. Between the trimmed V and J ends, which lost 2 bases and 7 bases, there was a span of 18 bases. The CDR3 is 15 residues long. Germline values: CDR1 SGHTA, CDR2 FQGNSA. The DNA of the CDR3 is TGTGCCAGCAGCTTAATCGCGGACCCGAGCGATGAGCAGTACTTC. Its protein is CASSLIADPSDEQYF. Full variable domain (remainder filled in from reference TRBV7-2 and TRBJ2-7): GAGVSQSPSNKVTEKGKDVELRCDPISGHTALYWYRQSLGQGLEFLIYFQGNSAPDKSGLPSDRFSAERTGGSVSTLTIQRTQQEDSAVYLCASSLIADPSDEQYFGPGTRLTVT.

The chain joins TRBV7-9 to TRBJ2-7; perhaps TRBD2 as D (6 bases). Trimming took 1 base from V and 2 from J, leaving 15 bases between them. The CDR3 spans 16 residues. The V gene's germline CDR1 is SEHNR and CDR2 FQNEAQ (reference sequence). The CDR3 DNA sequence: TGTGCCAGCAGCTTAGAATATCCGGGAGAGACCTACGAGCAGTACTTC. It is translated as CASSLEYPGETYEQYF.

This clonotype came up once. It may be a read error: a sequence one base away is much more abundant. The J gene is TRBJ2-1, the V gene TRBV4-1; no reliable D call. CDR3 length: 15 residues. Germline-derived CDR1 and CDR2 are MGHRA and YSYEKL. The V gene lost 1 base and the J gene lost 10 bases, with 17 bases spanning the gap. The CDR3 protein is CASSQGVSASYEQFF. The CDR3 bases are TGCGCCAGCAGCCAAGGGGTGTCGGCCTCCTACGAGCAGTTCTTC.

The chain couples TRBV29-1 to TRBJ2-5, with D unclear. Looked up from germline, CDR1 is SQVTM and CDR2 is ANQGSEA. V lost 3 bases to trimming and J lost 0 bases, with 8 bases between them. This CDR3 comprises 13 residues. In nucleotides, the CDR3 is TGCAGCGTTGAGGGCCAGAACCAAGAGACCCAGTACTTC. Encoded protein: CSVEGQNQETQYF.

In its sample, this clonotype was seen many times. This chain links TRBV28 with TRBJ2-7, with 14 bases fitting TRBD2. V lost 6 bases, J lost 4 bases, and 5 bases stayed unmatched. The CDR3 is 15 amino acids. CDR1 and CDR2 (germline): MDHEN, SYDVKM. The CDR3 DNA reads TGTGCCAGCAGATCCGGACTAGCGGGGGGTTACGAGCAGTACTTC. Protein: CASRSGLAGGYEQYF.

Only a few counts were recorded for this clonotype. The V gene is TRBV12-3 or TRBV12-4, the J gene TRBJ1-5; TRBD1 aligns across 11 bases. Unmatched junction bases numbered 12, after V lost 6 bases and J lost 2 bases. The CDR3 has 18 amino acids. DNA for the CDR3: TGTGCCAGCAGCTCAACCTTGGGACAGGGGGTTGGCAATCAGCCCCAGCATTTT. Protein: CASSSTLGQGVGNQPQHF.

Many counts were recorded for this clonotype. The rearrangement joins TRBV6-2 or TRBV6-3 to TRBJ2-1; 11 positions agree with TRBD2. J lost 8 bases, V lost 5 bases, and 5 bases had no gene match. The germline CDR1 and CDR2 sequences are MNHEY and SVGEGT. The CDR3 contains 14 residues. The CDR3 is CASSRPGLADEQFF. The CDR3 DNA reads TGTGCCAGCAGTCGACCGGGACTAGCGGATGAGCAGTTCTTC.

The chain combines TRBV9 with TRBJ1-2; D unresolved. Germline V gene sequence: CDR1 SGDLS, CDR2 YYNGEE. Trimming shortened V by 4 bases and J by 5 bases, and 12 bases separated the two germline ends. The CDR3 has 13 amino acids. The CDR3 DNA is TGTGCCAGCAGCCCCGCTCCCAGATATGGCTACACCTTC. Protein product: CASSPAPRYGYTF.

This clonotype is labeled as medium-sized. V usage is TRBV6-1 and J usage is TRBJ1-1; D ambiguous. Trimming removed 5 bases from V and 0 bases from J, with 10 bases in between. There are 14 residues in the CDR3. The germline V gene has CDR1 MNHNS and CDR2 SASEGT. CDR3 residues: CASSPRVMNTEAFF. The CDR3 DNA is TGTGCCAGCAGTCCGCGGGTAATGAACACTGAAGCTTTCTTT.